A single sample gave rise to the 31 T cell receptor beta chains below, sequenced in a study of cytomegalovirus exposure and HLA in healthy donors. The study ran its PCR with 60 Vbeta and 13 Jbeta primers. Profiling relied on immunoSEQ multiplex PCR, and the TCRdb table lists in-frame clones only, not all of them. Of roughly 150,000 clones in the sample, over 70% were seen once. Sequencing was done on a sample of PBMCs. The receptor source for this set is a woman under 30 in good health and CMV-seronegative.

The chain recombines TRBV2 with TRBJ2-4; a possible D gene is TRBD1 (5 bases). The CDR3 is made up of 15 amino acids. In germline, CDR1 is SNHLY, CDR2 FYNNEI. The V and J ends lost 7 bases and 0 bases respectively, with 13 bases between them. The CDR3 is CASIPAGLAKNIQYF. Written as DNA, the CDR3 is TGTGCCAGCATCCCCGCAGGGCTAGCCAAAAACATTCAGTACTTC.

CDR3 sequence: CASSSQGASGANVLTF. CDR3 in DNA: TGTGCCAGTAGTTCCCAGGGGGCCTCTGGGGCCAACGTCCTGACTTTC. The V and J genes are TRBV19 and TRBJ2-6, with 8 bases identical to TRBD1. The CDR3 is 16 amino acids. CDR1 and CDR2 (germline): LNHDA, SQIVND (reference sequence). J gave up 0 bases and V 5 bases, and 3 bases lay outside the gene matches.

This rearrangement joins TRBV5-5 to TRBJ2-5, with D hard to call. V lost 0 bases and J 3 bases, leaving 9 bases between the germline ends. Per germline, CDR1 SGHKS and CDR2 YYEKEE (reference sequence). The CDR3 totals 14 residues. CDR3 region: CASSLVGLEETQYF. CDR3 nucleotides: TGTGCCAGCAGCTTGGTGGGCCTTGAAGAGACCCAGTACTTC.

Note on this clone: The limits of the CDR3 on the DNA are not certain, so only TCRdb's listed CDR3 is given. The V gene is TRBV27, the J gene TRBJ2-7; TRBD2 is the table's D call, not checked against the DNA. Germline V CDR1 and CDR2: MNHEY, SMNVEV (reference sequence). The CDR3 is 17 residues long, counting both termini. This chain's CDR3 is CASSLSLRGGRTYEQYF.

V is TRBV7-6 and J is TRBJ1-1, with 8 nucleotides matching TRBD1. V lost 0 bases and J lost 4; bases outside the gene matches: 7. The CDR3 length is 16 residues. Germline V gene sequence: CDR1 SGHVS, CDR2 FNYEAQ. CDR3 coding DNA: TGTGCCAGCAGCTTAGCGAGAGAGACAGGGGCCACTGAAGCTTTCTTT. Protein sequence: CASSLARETGATEAFF.

The chain has TRBV4-1 and TRBJ1-1, with unresolved D. Between the trimmed V and J ends, which lost 3 bases and 1 base, there was a span of 9 bases. The CDR3 has 14 residues. Germline CDR1 is MGHRA and CDR2 is YSYEKL. For the CDR3, the DNA is TGCGCCAGCAGCCATGTCGGAGCGAACACTGAAGCTTTCTTT. Its translation: CASSHVGANTEAFF.

This rearrangement joins TRBV13 to TRBJ1-2, with TRBD1 matching over 7 bases. The germline V gene has CDR1 PRHDT and CDR2 FYEKMQ (reference sequence). The CDR3 covers 16 residues. V lost 0 bases to trimming and J lost 8 bases; unmatched junction nucleotides: 12. CDR3 protein: CASSLGLDRDVKGYTF. CDR3 DNA: TGTGCCAGCAGCTTAGGCCTCGACAGGGATGTCAAGGGCTACACCTTC. Complete variable domain (other parts from reference TRBV13 and TRBJ1-2): AAGVIQSPRHLIKEKRETATLKCYPIPRHDTVYWYQQGPGQDPQFLISFYEKMQSDKGSIPDRFSAQQFSDYHSELNMSSLELGDSALYFCASSLGLDRDVKGYTFGSGTRLTVV.

This clone was detected once. This chain links TRBV18 with TRBJ1-1, with TRBD1 matching 12 bases. This CDR3 has 18 residues. Germline-derived CDR1 and CDR2 are KGHSH and LQKENI. Trimming took 2 bases from V and 3 from J; bases not matched to a gene: 10. The CDR3 region is CASSPVGTGGVKDTEAFF. The CDR3 DNA reads TGTGCCAGCTCACCAGTAGGGACAGGGGGCGTCAAGGACACTGAAGCTTTCTTT.

The J gene is TRBJ1-4, the V gene TRBV2; D call uncertain. The germline gives CDR1 SNHLY, CDR2 FYNNEI. The CDR3 sequence is 13 residues long. The V end was cut by 0 bases, the J end by 7 bases, with 6 bases between. The CDR3 reads CASSEATGEKLFF. The DNA for the CDR3 is TGTGCCAGCAGTGAAGCGACGGGTGAAAAACTGTTTTTT.

The rearrangement uses TRBV9 and TRBJ2-4; D is possibly TRBD1 (6 bases). The V end was cut by 0 bases, the J end by 5 bases, with 6 bases between. CDR1 is SGDLS and CDR2 is YYNGEE in the germline V gene. The CDR3 length is 13 residues. CDR3 in DNA: TGTGCCAGCAGCGTAGGGACAGAAAACATTCAGTACTTC. Translating gives CASSVGTENIQYF.

V and J are TRBV18 and TRBJ2-5; D is perhaps TRBD2 (6 bases). The CDR3 is 14 amino acids. Germline CDR1 and CDR2: KGHSH and LQKENI. The ends were cut back, 3 bases at V and 3 bases at J, with 11 bases in the middle. The CDR3 loop reads CASSPRDSKETQYF. CDR3 bases: TGTGCCAGCTCACCCCGGGACTCCAAAGAGACCCAGTACTTC.

J is TRBJ2-5 and V is TRBV7-7, with TRBD2 matching over 13 bases. J lost 5 bases, V lost 3 bases, and 3 bases had no gene match. The CDR3 contains 15 residues. Germline V CDR1 and CDR2: SSHAT, FNYEAQ (reference sequence). For the CDR3, the DNA is TGTGCCAGCAGCTTGACTAGCGGGGGGAGGGAGACCCAGTACTTC. It codes for CASSLTSGGRETQYF.

The gene calls are TRBV5-5 and TRBJ2-7; D might be TRBD1 (5 bases). Trimming took 4 bases from V and 3 from J, leaving 8 bases between them. CDR1 is SGHKS and CDR2 is YYEKEE in the germline V gene (reference sequence). The CDR3 runs 12 residues. The CDR3 here is CASSETGYEQYF. The DNA for the CDR3 is TGTGCCAGCAGCGAAACAGGCTACGAGCAGTACTTC.

The V call is TRBV6-6, the J call TRBJ2-3; a weak D match, TRBD2 (5 bases). This CDR3 has 15 amino acids. V was pared by 7 bases and J by 2 bases, with 16 bases between. The germline CDR1 and CDR2 sequences are MNHNY and SVGAGI (reference sequence). The CDR3 is CASIYSGLPTDTQYF. The CDR3 DNA reads TGTGCCAGCATCTATTCGGGGTTACCCACAGATACGCAGTATTTT.

J is TRBJ1-5 and V is TRBV2; perhaps TRBD1 as D (6 bases). The CDR3 has 19 amino acids. Germline values: CDR1 SNHLY, CDR2 FYNNEI. V dropped 2 bases and J dropped 0 bases, with 20 bases sitting between them. The CDR3 DNA sequence: TGTGCCAGCAGTGAATCCGGACTTAGGCAGGGGTATAGCAATCAGCCCCAGCATTTT. This encodes CASSESGLRQGYSNQPQHF.

V usage is TRBV11-3 and J usage is TRBJ1-1, with D perhaps matching TRBD1 (5 bases). This CDR3 spans 14 amino acids. The ends were cut back, 6 bases at V and 2 bases at J, with 13 bases in the middle. Germline CDR1 and CDR2: SGHNT and YENEEA. The CDR3 is CASRAFQGNTEAFF. The CDR3 DNA reads as TGTGCCAGCAGGGCGTTCCAGGGAAACACTGAAGCTTTCTTT.

The chain carries TRBV9 and TRBJ1-1, with 7 nucleotides matching TRBD1. V was pared by 5 bases and J by 11 bases, with 21 bases of the junction left unmatched. The CDR3 extends over 16 amino acids. CDR1 and CDR2 from the germline V gene are SGDLS and YYNGEE. CDR3 bases: TGTGCCAGCAGTGATACCCCGACAGGGACGGCCCCTGGGGCTTTCTTT. Translating it yields CASSDTPTGTAPGAFF.

In its sample, this clone was seen a few times. The chain employs TRBV7-2 and TRBJ2-3; possibly TRBD2 for D (7 bases). CDR1 is SGHTA, CDR2 FQGNSA, per germline. V lost 5 bases and J lost 6, with 18 bases in between. This CDR3 has 15 residues. The CDR3, as DNA: TGTGCCAGCAGCGTAAGGGGGGGTGGGGTTGATACGCAGTATTTT. It yields the protein CASSVRGGGVDTQYF.

V usage is TRBV27 and J usage is TRBJ1-4, with D possibly being TRBD1 (6 bases). This CDR3 has 13 amino acids. Looked up from germline, CDR1 is MNHEY and CDR2 is SMNVEV (reference sequence). V shed 7 bases and J shed 8 bases, with 14 bases lying between them. The CDR3 DNA follows: TGTGCCAGCATGGACAGTATTCGGGAAAAACTGTTTTTT. Protein product: CASMDSIREKLFF. The full variable domain, rest sourced from reference TRBV27 and TRBJ1-4, is EAQVTQNPRYLITVTGKKLTVTCSQNMNHEYMSWYRQDPGLGLRQIYYSMNVEVTDKGDVPEGYKVSRKEKRNFPLILESPSPNQTSLYFCASMDSIREKLFFGSGTQLSVL.

CDR3 DNA: TGTGCCAGCAGTCGCGGGGGGCCCTCCTACGAGCAGTACTTC. Amino acids: CASSRGGPSYEQYF. The V and J genes are TRBV2 and TRBJ2-7, with 8 bases aligning to TRBD2. Germline V CDR1 and CDR2: SNHLY, FYNNEI. The CDR3 contains 14 residues. V lost 5 bases, J lost 0 bases, and 3 bases stayed unmatched. The full variable domain, with the rest looked up from reference TRBV2 and TRBJ2-7, is EPEVTQTPSHQVTQMGQEVILRCVPISNHLYFYWYRQILGQKVEFLVSFYNNEISEKSEIFDDQFSVERPDGSNFTLKIRSTKLEDSAMYFCASSRGGPSYEQYFGPGTRLTVT.

The V gene is TRBV19, the J gene TRBJ1-2, with a weak D call TRBD1 (6 bases). Trimming took off 6 bases at V and 0 bases at J, with 14 bases between the two ends. Germline values: CDR1 LNHDA, CDR2 SQIVND (reference sequence). The CDR3 runs to 15 residues. The CDR3 DNA reads TGTGCCAGTAGCGTGGACAGCCCCTCTAACTATGGCTACACCTTC. This translates into CASSVDSPSNYGYTF.

The genes are TRBV27 and TRBJ1-1, with D unclear. The CDR3 has 14 amino acids. CDR1 and CDR2 from the germline V gene are MNHEY and SMNVEV (reference sequence). Trimming left V 4 bases short and J 5 bases short, with 14 bases between. This CDR3 reads CASSSRPLGTEAFF. CDR3 sequence (DNA): TGTGCCAGCAGTTCTCGCCCCCTAGGAACTGAAGCTTTCTTT.

The chain combines TRBV30 with TRBJ1-2, with D perhaps matching TRBD1 (5 bases). CDR3 length: 16 residues. The V end lost 0 bases, the J end lost 2 bases, and 16 bases lay between the germline ends. CDR1 is GTSNPN and CDR2 is SVGIG in the germline V gene (reference sequence). The CDR3 coding sequence is TGTGCCTGGAGTGTGTCGGGCAGGGCTACGAACTATGGCTACACCTTC. This codes for CAWSVSGRATNYGYTF.

The genes are TRBV11-2 and TRBJ2-2; D might be TRBD1 (6 bases). Trimming left V 6 bases short and J 1 base short, with 15 bases between. The CDR3 length is 16 residues. Germline CDR1 is SGHAT and CDR2 is FQNNGV. DNA for the CDR3: TGTGCCAGCAGGGCTCTACAGGGTGGGAACACCGGGGAGCTGTTTTTT. Its protein is CASRALQGGNTGELFF.

The chain carries TRBV6-5 and TRBJ1-6; D call uncertain. Trimming left V 2 bases short and J 7 bases short, with 9 bases between. Germline lookup yields CDR1 MNHEY and CDR2 SVGAGI. The CDR3 spans 14 residues. The DNA of the CDR3 is TGTGCCAGCAGTTACGGACTCTTAAATTCACCCCTCCACTTT. It codes for CASSYGLLNSPLHF.

The V and J genes are TRBV6-1 and TRBJ1-2, with D possibly matching TRBD1 (5 bases). The CDR3 consists of 15 residues. Germline CDR1 reads MNHNS; CDR2 reads SASEGT. The V gene lost 6 bases and the J gene lost 2 bases, with 16 bases spanning the gap. In DNA, the CDR3 is TGTGCCAGCAGGGACACCCCCTTGGCCAACTATGGCTACACCTTC. It yields the protein CASRDTPLANYGYTF.

The chain is built from TRBV19 and TRBJ1-2; no clear D. The V gene's germline CDR1 is LNHDA and CDR2 SQIVND (reference sequence). V dropped 6 bases and J dropped 6 bases, with 14 bases sitting between them. The CDR3 has 13 amino acids. CDR3 nucleotides: TGTGCCAGTAGAAGACTTGGAGGCAATGGCTACACCTTC. Residues: CASRRLGGNGYTF.

This sequence joins TRBV30 and TRBJ1-2, with 8 bases fitting TRBD1. There are 18 residues in the CDR3. Unmatched junction bases numbered 13, after V lost 0 bases and J lost 1 base. The germline CDR1 and CDR2 sequences are GTSNPN and SVGIG (reference sequence). In DNA form, the CDR3 reads TGTGCCTGGAGTGTACGTGGGTGGACAGGGACCATTAACTATGGCTACACCTTC. Residues: CAWSVRGWTGTINYGYTF.

The chain joins TRBV7-9 to TRBJ2-4, with a tentative D call TRBD1 (5 bases). Germline CDR1 SEHNR, CDR2 FQNEAQ (reference sequence). Trimming cost V 5 bases and J 3 bases, with 20 bases left between them. This CDR3 spans 17 amino acids. The CDR3, as DNA: TGTGCCAGCAGCCCAGTTCTGGGTGCAGGGTTCAAAAACATTCAGTACTTC. This sequence encodes CASSPVLGAGFKNIQYF.

This chain joins TRBV19 and TRBJ1-2; TRBD1 agrees at 8 bases. Germline V gene sequence: CDR1 LNHDA, CDR2 SQIVND (reference sequence). The CDR3 is made up of 14 amino acids. Unmatched junction bases numbered 8, after V lost 3 bases and J lost 8 bases. As DNA, the CDR3 is TGTGCCAGTAGTATTGAACCAGGGGGCGGAGGCTACACCTTC. It translates to CASSIEPGGGGYTF. Full variable domain (missing parts from reference TRBV19 and TRBJ1-2): DGGITQSPKYLFRKEGQNVTLSCEQNLNHDAMYWYRQDPGQGLRLIYYSQIVNDFQKGDIAEGYSVSREKKESFPLTVTSAQKNPTAFYLCASSIEPGGGGYTFGSGTRLTVV.

CDR3: CASSLLTGGTDTQYF. In DNA, the CDR3 is TGTGCCAGCAGTTTACTGACAGGGGGCACAGATACGCAGTATTTT. This rearrangement joins TRBV27 to TRBJ2-3, with 8 bases matching TRBD1. The CDR3 extends over 15 amino acids. The germline CDR1 and CDR2 sequences are MNHEY and SMNVEV (reference sequence). Trimming removed 2 bases from V and 1 base from J; junction bases left unmatched: 2.